This T cell receptor beta chain derives from a study of shared clonotypes between healthy human individuals. The V end was cut by 1 base, the J end by 5 bases, with 6 bases between. The length of the CDR3 is 13 residues. The germline V gene encodes CDR1 MGHRA and CDR2 YSYEKL. Running of the assay took place at deep level. Replicate sorted-subset PCRs were loaded with around 220 ng DNA, about 31,000 T cell genomes. Libraries were prepared by immunoSEQ multiplex PCR; TCRdb keeps only in-frame clonotypes and omits some of them. The profile shows about 800,000 clones, 95% to 97% of them singletons. Findings of the study overall: As a rule, naive subsets had a larger estimated richness than memory subsets.

CD45RO-negative cells were positively selected for CCR7, leaving out terminally differentiated effector memory CD45RA+ cells. About this clone itself: What it recognizes is unknown.

Sequencing was performed on naive CD8+ T cells sorted from blood. The source is a man aged 25 to 40 in good health. The chain couples TRBV4-1 to TRBJ2-4; D is ambiguous. The CDR3 region is CASSQVSENIQYF. The CDR3, as DNA: TGCGCCAGCAGCCAAGTCTCGGAAAACATTCAGTACTTC.